The TCR beta chain under discussion was sequenced for a study of cytomegalovirus exposure and HLA in healthy donors (dated by TCRdb to 2015 to 2018). Background for the entire study: In an earlier analysis of about 560 of the donors, 276 Gb of sequence data and 100 million or so unique TCR beta sequences from roughly 190 million T cells were reported. Class I and class II HLA loci were covered by the typing at four-digit resolution. Along with the roughly 610-subject first cohort, a separate validation cohort of over a hundred different subjects was used. Every repertoire in the discovery cohort had been generated on one and the same sequencing platform. Rather than drawing on any new phenotypic data, the later analysis identified candidate immune exposures from TCR beta sequences and the way those sequences occurred across donors. The genetic ancestry cluster associated with self-reported Caucasian donors included 81% of the 398 genotyped donors. Among 398 genotyped donors of the cohort, an average of about 240,000 unique TCR beta nucleotide sequences were sequenced per donor, roughly a sixth of them non-productive. About 330 gigabases of sequencing data and around 85 million unique TCR sequences made up an early release that covered under 750 HLA-typed donors. Four or five DR-DQ haplotypes were handled as single units for association and clustering because linkage in the cohort was strong. Genome-wide SNP genotypes for about 65% of the 666 donors were used in a later genetic analysis, which treated that subset as a discovery cohort. Donor age, sex, ethnicity and CMV serostatus were collected together with the repertoire data. The number of donors typed differed by locus, with roughly 629-640 for A, B, C, DRB1 and DQB1, more than 500 for DQA1, about 610 for DPA1, and approximately 470 for DPB1. The study used immunosequencing to profile the T cell repertoires of some 600 subjects and linked those repertoires to cytomegalovirus serostatus. In a later analysis, previously published TCR beta repertoires from 550 to 750 donors were re-analyzed and high-resolution HLA genotyping was added so that TCR occurrence patterns could be studied. To predict cytomegalovirus infection status, the study brought together high-throughput TCR immunosequencing, statistical association of individual TCRs with disease status, and machine learning. The study aimed to test whether signatures of past pathogen exposure could be identified by cataloging public T cell receptors. In an earlier analysis of more than 550 of the donors, high-throughput TCR beta sequencing was used to judge whether each TCR beta V gene segment behaved as functional or pseudogenic. General findings and caveats noted by the study authors: According to a later analysis, most CMV-associated TCR beta chains appeared to be HLA-restricted, and the HLA associations seemed to be driven largely by CMV exposure. According to a later analysis, parvovirus B19, influenza, CMV and Epstein-Barr virus appeared linked to several top co-occurrence clusters. Strong co-occurrence of HLA alleles, especially DR and DQ, made assigning TCR associations to individual alleles difficult. Most TCR sequences were seen in very few donors, while some public TCRs were found in many individuals. A group of highly shared sequence variants was considered likely to be a technical artifact of the sequencing pipeline. Sequencing depth was assumed to be roughly uniform across donors in the presence/absence analyses, though that assumption may not hold. A later analysis found that TCR association rates varied across HLA loci, with DRB1 alleles showing the most associated TCRs and HLA-C alleles the fewest. Three of the identified cytomegalovirus-associated TCR beta chains were confirmed in vitro to be specific for cytomegalovirus antigens. Cytomegalovirus status was reported to be diagnosed by the classifier with high specificity and sensitivity in both the original and validation cohorts. V-gene and J-gene trimming of TCR beta chains was associated with a missense DCLRE1C variant in a later genetic analysis, and the association was replicated in an independent cohort. In a later analysis, HLA-associated TCR beta chains were found to be more clonally expanded and to have lower generation probabilities than equally common non-associated chains. Because HLA typing was unavailable for some donors at each locus, only the typed subset was used in association tests. At a false discovery rate of 0.05, a later analysis linked under 20,000 TCR beta sequences to specific HLA alleles. An earlier analysis of roughly 570 of the donors showed that most TCR beta V segments appeared in productive rearrangements either about 87% or about 30% of the time, which broadly matched IMGT annotations. According to the authors, the approach could potentially be generalized to other disease states and immunological phenotypes. Some IMGT-functional V segments, including TRBV6-2 and TRBV6-3, could not be distinguished by the 87-base-pair reads and were therefore excluded. Correlated functional status among segregating V segments might reflect linkage disequilibrium, but an unknown experimental factor could not be ruled out. The earlier analysis of 587 of the donors excluded about 16 rarely observed V segments, including chromosome 9 orphons, because counts were too low. A later genetic analysis reported fewer N-insertions in productive TCRs among donors in an Asian-associated ancestry cluster than the approximately 700-donor mean. A further reported finding was that TCR beta sequences accurately predicted the HLA-A and HLA-B alleles for most subjects in the first cohort. For the cohort, immune exposure information was limited to CMV serostatus. The cohort was sequenced for TCR beta chains only, and without alpha or paired-chain data the features that could be detected were limited. The study listed 150 to 200 TCR beta chains as associated with cytomegalovirus.

The receptor library was made with the immunoSEQ multiplex PCR assay. For the multiplex PCR, a mixture combining 60 forward primers for TCR Vbeta segments and 13 reverse primers for TCR Jbeta segments was used. A multiplex PCR assay on genomic DNA amplified the CDR3 region of rearranged TCR beta genes. The Illumina HiSeq System was used to sequence the amplified TCR beta libraries as 87-base-pair reads. On the authors' methods: Across the roughly 700 repertoires, a later analysis counted approximately 75 million unique TCR beta chains, about 10 million of which were shared by at least two donors. To remove PCR and sequencing errors, raw reads were error-corrected and collapsed into unique sequences using a nearest-neighbor algorithm that merged closely related sequences. V, D and J gene segments were assigned by aligning CDR3 sequences to IMGT reference sequences. For a sequence to be retained, a match of at least six nucleotides was required to both a V gene segment and a J gene segment. Rearrangements were called productive when the CDR3 lacked stop codons and stayed in frame with V and J; all others were non-productive. Following IMGT convention, CDR3 was defined as the stretch from the second conserved V-encoded cysteine up to the conserved J-encoded phenylalanine. The earlier analysis of approximately 590 of the donors excluded any sequence lacking an unambiguous match to a single V gene segment. An earlier analysis of roughly 590 of the donors called V segments functional above 56.7% productive rearrangements and segregating when the between-donor standard deviation exceeded 5%. A statistical classification framework was built for diagnosing cytomegalovirus status from the catalog of TCR beta chain sequences. In a later analysis, TCR nucleotide sequences were compared against IMGT/GENE-DB human TR gene sequences so that V and J genes could be assigned. Using the TCRdist pipeline, a later analysis assigned CDR3 sequences along with most-parsimonious VDJ recombination scenarios. A later analysis defined each TCR beta chain by its CDR3 amino acid sequence plus V-gene family, and excluded reads lacking a unique V-gene family. To address suspected cross-contamination and a sequencing artifact, a later analysis removed approximately 590 highly shared, low-generation-probability nucleotide sequences. In a later analysis, a clonal expansion index was calculated for each public chain from normalized within-repertoire ranks of inferred template counts. In a later analysis, generation probabilities were computed with a VDJ recombination model fitted to out-of-frame rearrangements, and the resulting probabilities were checked against IGoR. In a later analysis, hypergeometric tests were used to score TCR-TCR, TCR-HLA and TCR-CMV co-occurrence, with a repertoire-size bias correction applied to TCR pairs. A later analysis estimated false discovery rates by permuting HLA or CMV assignments 20 times. In a later analysis, co-occurring TCRs were grouped with DBSCAN, and TCRdist sequence similarity was added when clustering was performed within HLA-allele-positive subsets. Repertoires with fewer than 30,000 or more than 120,000 public chains were left out of co-occurrence clustering, as were five repertoires with anomalous nucleotide sharing. Drawn from immuneACCESS, this table holds only the in-frame rearrangements with V and J called that TCRdb kept. Clones are partly lost; checked studies trace under half to an unresolved V gene and leave the rest unexplained. The DNA was the basis for D and trimming; V, J and clone size are from that table. The table for this sample shows 150,000 to 200,000 clones. The top ten constitute about 2% of the sample.

Spanning cysteine to phenylalanine, the CDR3 consists of 13 amino acids. The retained sequence is limited to the CDR3, 39 bases, with the frame set at the first base. V is shortened by 3 bases, J by 5 bases, and the region joining them spans 8 bases. CDR1 SEHNR and CDR2 FQNEAQ are derived from the germline V gene (reference sequence). As for this clone: This receptor's antigen is unknown.

The cohort consisted of approximately 690 healthy bone marrow donors. At the time of sampling, all cohort members were nominally healthy, though unrecorded immune exposures were likely present. The donor was CMV seronegative and belonged to the group of 352 seronegative cohort members. A peripheral blood sample was provided by each donor, and peripheral blood mononuclear cells were used for TCR beta sequencing. The Qiagen DNeasy Blood Extraction Kit was used to extract genomic DNA from the blood cell samples. Sequenced material: PBMCs. This clonotype was obtained from a man aged 25 to 40 in good health and CMV-seronegative. This sequence uses TRBV7-9 and TRBJ2-1; a confident D gene designation cannot be given. The nucleotides are TGTGCCAGCAGCTTTGCAGGTAACAATGAGCAGTTCTTC. The resulting protein is CASSFAGNNEQFF.